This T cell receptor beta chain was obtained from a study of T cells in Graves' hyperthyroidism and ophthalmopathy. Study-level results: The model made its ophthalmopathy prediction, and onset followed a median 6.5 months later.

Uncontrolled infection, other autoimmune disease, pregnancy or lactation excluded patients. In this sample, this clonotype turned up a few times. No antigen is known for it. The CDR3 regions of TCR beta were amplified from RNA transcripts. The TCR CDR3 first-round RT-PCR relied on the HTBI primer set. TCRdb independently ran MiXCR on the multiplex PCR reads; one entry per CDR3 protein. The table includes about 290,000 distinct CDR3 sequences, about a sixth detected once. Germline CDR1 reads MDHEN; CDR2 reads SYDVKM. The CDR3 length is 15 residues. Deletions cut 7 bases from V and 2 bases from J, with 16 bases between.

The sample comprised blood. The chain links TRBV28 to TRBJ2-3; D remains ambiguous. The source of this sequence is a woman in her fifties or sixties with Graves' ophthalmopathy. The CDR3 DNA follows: TGTGCCAGCACCGATAGGCGGCAGAACACAGATACGCAGTATTTT. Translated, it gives CASTDRRQNTDTQYF.